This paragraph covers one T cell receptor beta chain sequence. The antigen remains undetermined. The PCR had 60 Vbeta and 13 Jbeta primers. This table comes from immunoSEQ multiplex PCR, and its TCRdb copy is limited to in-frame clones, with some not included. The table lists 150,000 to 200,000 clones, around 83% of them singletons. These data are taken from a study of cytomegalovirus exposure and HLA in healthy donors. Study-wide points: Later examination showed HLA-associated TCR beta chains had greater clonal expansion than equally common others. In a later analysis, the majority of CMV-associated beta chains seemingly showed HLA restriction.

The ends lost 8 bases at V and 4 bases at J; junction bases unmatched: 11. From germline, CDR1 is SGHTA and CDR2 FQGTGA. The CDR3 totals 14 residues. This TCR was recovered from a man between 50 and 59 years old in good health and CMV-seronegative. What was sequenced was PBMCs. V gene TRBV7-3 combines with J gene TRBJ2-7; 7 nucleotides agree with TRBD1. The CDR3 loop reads CASGIGTVNYEQYF. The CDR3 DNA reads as TGTGCCAGCGGCATAGGGACAGTTAATTACGAGCAGTACTTC.